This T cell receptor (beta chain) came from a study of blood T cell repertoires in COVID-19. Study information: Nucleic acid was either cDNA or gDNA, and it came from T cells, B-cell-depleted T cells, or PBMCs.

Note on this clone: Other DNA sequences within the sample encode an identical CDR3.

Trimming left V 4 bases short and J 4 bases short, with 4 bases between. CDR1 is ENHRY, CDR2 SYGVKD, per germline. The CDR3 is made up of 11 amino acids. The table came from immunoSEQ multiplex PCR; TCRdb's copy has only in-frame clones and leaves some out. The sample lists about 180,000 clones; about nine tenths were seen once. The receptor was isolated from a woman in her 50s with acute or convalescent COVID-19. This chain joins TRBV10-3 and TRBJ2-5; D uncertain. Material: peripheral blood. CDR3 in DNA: TGTGCCATCAGTGGAGGAGAGACCCAGTACTTC. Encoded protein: CAISGGETQYF.